Here is one T cell receptor beta chain with its context. Antigen: not known. The CDR3 is made up of 15 amino acids. The germline CDR1 and CDR2 sequences are MNHEY and SMNVEV (reference sequence). V dropped 4 bases and J dropped 7; count of bases not matched to a gene: 9. The record originates from a study of cytomegalovirus exposure and HLA in healthy donors. Findings of the study overall: A later analysis showed TCR association rates differing by HLA locus, peaking at DRB1 and lowest at HLA-C. It was assumed in the presence/absence analyses that sequencing depth was roughly uniform across donors. In a later analysis, specific HLA alleles were associated with 15,000 or so TCR beta sequences at a 0.05 false discovery rate.

Vbeta (60) and Jbeta (13) primers were used in the PCR. Profiled with immunoSEQ multiplex PCR; TCRdb holds only in-frame clones, not every one. This table has 150,000 to 200,000 clones, 82% appearing once. Sequences were obtained from PBMCs. This chain links TRBV27 with TRBJ1-2; 10 positions match TRBD1. The TCR was taken from a man in his forties in good health and CMV-seronegative. The chain's CDR3 is CASSSKTGGESGYTF. The CDR3 coding sequence is TGTGCCAGCAGTTCAAAGACAGGGGGCGAGAGTGGCTACACCTTC.